The 31 T cell receptor beta chains below all came from one sample that was sequenced in a study of shared clonotypes between healthy human individuals. Using immunoSEQ multiplex PCR, the repertoire was profiled, and TCRdb retains in-frame clones only, with some absent. This sample has 1.6 million or so clones, with 95% to 97% found just once. The sequenced material came from naive CD4+ T cells sorted from blood. Subset indicated: CD45RA+ positively selected. All receptors derive from a man aged 30 to 45 in good health.

The chain employs TRBV18 and TRBJ2-7; D possibly corresponds to TRBD2 (6 bases). CDR3 length: 14 amino acids. V lost 4 bases, J lost 5 bases, and 15 bases lay in between. Germline V gives CDR1 KGHSH, CDR2 LQKENI. CDR3 nucleotide sequence: TGTGCCAGCTCACAGCTAGCGCAGAGCGACGAGCAGTACTTC. Translation gives CASSQLAQSDEQYF.

The gene calls are TRBV28 and TRBJ1-1, with D possibly matching TRBD1 (5 bases). From germline, CDR1 is MDHEN and CDR2 SYDVKM. The germline V and J ends were trimmed by 7 bases and 1 base, with 16 bases remaining between them. The CDR3 covers 15 residues. CDR3 residues: CASNPTGPQNTEAFF. As DNA, the CDR3 is TGTGCCAGCAACCCAACGGGGCCGCAGAACACTGAAGCTTTCTTT.

The chain couples TRBV25-1 to TRBJ2-7, with D possibly matching TRBD1 (5 bases). CDR3 length: 14 amino acids. CDR1 and CDR2 from the germline V gene are MGHDK and SYGVNS. Between the trimmed V and J ends, which lost 1 base and 4 bases, there was a span of 11 bases. CDR3 sequence: CASSESGFWYEQYF. The DNA of the CDR3 is TGTGCCAGCAGTGAATCAGGGTTCTGGTACGAGCAGTACTTC.

The chain carries TRBV5-4 and TRBJ2-1, with D possibly TRBD1 on 6 matching bases. The germline V gene encodes CDR1 SGHNT and CDR2 YYREEE (reference sequence). CDR3 size: 16 residues. V was trimmed by 4 bases and J by 3 bases, leaving 17 bases between them. In DNA, the CDR3 is TGTGCCAGCAGCAGAGGGGGAAGGGGACGCTACAATGAGCAGTTCTTC. Encoded protein: CASSRGGRGRYNEQFF.

The genes are TRBV5-5 and TRBJ2-7; D is possibly TRBD1 or TRBD2 (5 bases each). The germline V gene has CDR1 SGHKS and CDR2 YYEKEE (reference sequence). This CDR3 contains 14 residues. V lost 7 bases and J 0 bases, leaving 14 bases between the germline ends. DNA for the CDR3: TGTGCCAGCGCAACGGGGACCTCCTCCTACGAGCAGTACTTC. Translated: CASATGTSSYEQYF.

CDR3: CASSFWGTYEQYF. CDR3 in DNA: TGTGCCAGCAGTTTTTGGGGAACCTACGAGCAGTACTTC. V usage is TRBV28 and J usage is TRBJ2-7; D is unclear. The germline gives CDR1 MDHEN, CDR2 SYDVKM. Trimming took off 3 bases at V and 2 bases at J, with 8 bases between the two ends. The CDR3 consists of 13 residues.

This clone was counted once. The chain recombines TRBV11-2 with TRBJ2-7, with TRBD2 matching 14 bases. Germline V gene sequence: CDR1 SGHAT, CDR2 FQNNGV. With 8 bases clipped from V and 0 bases from J, the junction kept 12 bases outside the gene matches. There are 18 residues in the CDR3. CDR3 sequence reads: CASGQPGLAGARSYEQYF. The DNA of the CDR3 is TGTGCCAGCGGCCAACCGGGACTAGCGGGAGCGCGCTCCTACGAGCAGTACTTC.

The chain carries TRBV5-1 and TRBJ1-5; 10 nucleotides match TRBD1. Germline CDR1 SGHRS, CDR2 YFSETQ. The CDR3 contains 14 residues. V shed 3 bases and J 7 bases; nucleotides not matched to a gene: 4. The CDR3 here is CASSSGQGMQPQHF. CDR3 DNA: TGCGCCAGCAGCTCGGGACAGGGGATGCAGCCCCAGCATTTT.

This chain uses TRBV7-3 with TRBJ2-2; TRBD1 agrees at 7 bases. This CDR3 region has 16 residues. J lost 6 bases, V lost 2 bases, and 9 bases had no gene match. The germline V gene encodes CDR1 SGHTA and CDR2 FQGTGA. The DNA of the CDR3 is TGTGCCAGCAGCTTATTGGGCCAGGGGGTCCCCGGGGAGCTGTTTTTT. It is translated as CASSLLGQGVPGELFF.

In this sample, this clone turned up a few times. The chain employs TRBV9 and TRBJ2-3; the D is unclear. Germline V lookup: CDR1 SGDLS, CDR2 YYNGEE. Trimming removed 2 bases from V and 1 base from J, with 11 bases in between. There are 15 residues in the CDR3. CDR3 nucleotide sequence: TGTGCCAGCAGCGTTGGTCCCGCGGGCACAGATACGCAGTATTTT. This encodes CASSVGPAGTDTQYF.

The V and J genes are TRBV9 and TRBJ2-5; 7 bases align to TRBD1. Looked up from germline, CDR1 is SGDLS and CDR2 is YYNGEE. This CDR3 is 15 amino acids long. Trimming took 4 bases from V and 7 from J; bases not matched to a gene: 13. This CDR3 reads CASSPRTGWSGTQYF. The CDR3 region has the DNA TGTGCCAGCAGCCCAAGGACAGGCTGGTCTGGGACCCAGTACTTC.

The V call is TRBV4-2, the J call TRBJ2-7, with TRBD2 identical over 7 bases. V shed 2 bases, J shed 1 base, and the junction held 14 bases outside the gene matches. The CDR3 runs 18 residues. Germline lookup yields CDR1 LGHNA and CDR2 YNFKEQ. The DNA for the CDR3 is TGTGCCAGCAGCCAAACGGGACGGGGCGGGAGAAATTCCTACGAGCAGTACTTC. This sequence encodes CASSQTGRGGRNSYEQYF.

The chain couples TRBV25-1 to TRBJ1-2, with TRBD1 matching 9 bases. Germline V lookup: CDR1 MGHDK, CDR2 SYGVNS. This CDR3 has 16 residues. The V gene end was trimmed by 4 bases and the J gene end by 6 bases; junction bases not matched to a gene: 12. CDR3 DNA sequence: TGTGCCAGCAGTGTCAACGGCCGGGACAGGGTTGATGGCTACACCTTC. It translates to CASSVNGRDRVDGYTF.

The chain employs TRBV4-3 and TRBJ2-1; 8 nucleotides align to TRBD2. In germline, CDR1 is LGHNA, CDR2 YSLEER. The ends lost 1 base at V and 6 bases at J; junction bases unmatched: 5. This CDR3 contains 15 residues. The CDR3 protein is CASSQVGGVSNEQFF. The CDR3 region has the DNA TGCGCCAGCAGCCAAGTCGGGGGGGTCTCCAATGAGCAGTTCTTC.

The rearrangement joins TRBV18 to TRBJ2-6; TRBD1 matches 9 bases. The V and J ends lost 0 bases and 1 base, in that order; junction bases with no gene match: 7. The CDR3 contains 19 residues. Germline CDR1 and CDR2: KGHSH and LQKENI. The CDR3 loop reads CASSPPGSGTGSGANVLTF. CDR3 DNA: TGTGCCAGCTCACCACCGGGGTCCGGGACAGGGTCTGGGGCCAACGTCCTGACTTTC.

This sequence joins TRBV27 and TRBJ2-1; TRBD2 agrees at 11 bases. CDR1 and CDR2 from the germline V gene are MNHEY and SMNVEV (reference sequence). Germline trimming cut 5 bases from V and 12 bases from J; bases unmatched to any gene: 15. The CDR3 is made up of 16 amino acids. CDR3 bases: TGTGCCAGCAGTGGACCGACTAGCGGGACCCCTAGGGGGCAGTTCTTC. The encoded protein is CASSGPTSGTPRGQFF.

The chain couples TRBV19 to TRBJ2-2; D perhaps matches TRBD1 (6 bases). CDR3 length: 13 residues. Per germline, CDR1 LNHDA and CDR2 SQIVND (reference sequence). The V end was cut by 10 bases, the J end by 6 bases, with 15 bases between. The CDR3 DNA reads as TGTGCCACCAGAGGGGGTTTGTCCGGGGAGCTGTTTTTT. Translating it yields CATRGGLSGELFF.

In DNA form, the CDR3 reads TGTGCCAGCAGCTTAGCCGGGGCCGAGCATGAGCAGTTCTTC. Translated, it gives CASSLAGAEHEQFF. The genes are TRBV7-8 and TRBJ2-1, with D perhaps given as TRBD1 or TRBD2 (5 bases each). The V gene lost 0 bases and the J gene lost 8 bases, with 11 bases spanning the gap. Germline-derived CDR1 and CDR2 are SGHVS and FQNEAQ. The CDR3 loop spans 14 amino acids.

The chain joins TRBV9 to TRBJ2-7; 11 bases are shared with TRBD2. V was pared by 7 bases and J by 3 bases, with 3 bases of the junction left unmatched. CDR1 SGDLS and CDR2 YYNGEE come from the germline V gene. CDR3 size: 13 residues. In DNA form, the CDR3 reads TGTGCCAGCTCCGGACTAGCGGGCTACGAGCAGTACTTC. It codes for CASSGLAGYEQYF.

The chain carries TRBV4-1 and TRBJ2-3; 12 nucleotides match TRBD2. CDR3 length: 20 amino acids. The trim removed 4 bases at V and 5 bases at J, leaving 19 bases unmatched. CDR1 MGHRA and CDR2 YSYEKL come from the germline V gene. The CDR3 region has the DNA TGCGCCAGCAGCCTCGGCATGGGCGCTAGCGGGAGGGCCGGTGGAGATACGCAGTATTTT. This encodes CASSLGMGASGRAGGDTQYF.

This chain joins TRBV2 and TRBJ2-5, with D perhaps matching TRBD1 or TRBD2 (5 bases each). The CDR3 length is 14 residues. V was clipped by 7 bases and J by 5 bases, with 17 bases between them. CDR1 and CDR2 (germline): SNHLY, FYNNEI. The CDR3 spells CASNRDGGHETQYF. CDR3 in DNA: TGTGCCAGCAATAGGGACGGAGGACACGAGACCCAGTACTTC.

The gene calls are TRBV9 and TRBJ1-2; D is possibly TRBD1 (5 bases). This CDR3 region has 14 residues. V dropped 0 bases and J dropped 2 bases, with 8 bases sitting between them. Germline CDR1 and CDR2: SGDLS and YYNGEE. The CDR3 coding sequence is TGTGCCAGCAGCGTAGGCTCAGGGAACTATGGCTACACCTTC. This encodes CASSVGSGNYGYTF.

The V gene is TRBV28, the J gene TRBJ2-7, with 10 bases identical to TRBD2. The CDR3 contains 15 residues. The germline V gene encodes CDR1 MDHEN and CDR2 SYDVKM. Unmatched junction bases numbered 5, after V lost 2 bases and J lost 4 bases. CDR3 bases: TGTGCCAGCAGTTTAAGGACTAGCGGATTTTACGAGCAGTACTTC. Translation: CASSLRTSGFYEQYF.

The rearrangement links TRBV2 to TRBJ1-2, with D possibly being TRBD1 (6 bases). CDR1 SNHLY and CDR2 FYNNEI come from the germline V gene. The CDR3 has 13 residues. The ends were cut back, 7 bases at V and 8 bases at J, with 17 bases in the middle. The CDR3 sequence: CASTQAWGGGYTF. In DNA, the CDR3 is TGTGCCAGCACTCAAGCCTGGGGGGGCGGCTACACCTTC.

For the CDR3, the DNA is TGCGCCAGCAGCGTCCTGGACCTCGACAGGGTGGGATACAATGAGCAGTTCTTC. This encodes CASSVLDLDRVGYNEQFF. The chain uses TRBV5-1 and TRBJ2-1; 7 bases agree with TRBD1. The CDR3 contains 18 residues. CDR1 SGHRS and CDR2 YFSETQ come from the germline V gene. V lost 4 bases, J lost 4 bases, and 17 bases stayed unmatched.

Notes on this clone: The identical CDR3 is also encoded by other nucleotide sequences in the sample. The chain uses TRBV5-1 and TRBJ1-3; D not certain. This CDR3 is built from 13 residues. V dropped 4 bases and J dropped 0 bases, with 5 bases sitting between them. Germline CDR1 is SGHRS and CDR2 is YFSETQ. The CDR3 region has the DNA TGCGCCAGCAGCCCGAGCTCTGGAAACACCATATATTTT. Its translation is CASSPSSGNTIYF.

In its sample, this clone was seen once. The rearrangement uses TRBV7-2 and TRBJ2-1, with D perhaps TRBD1 (5 bases). Per the germline V gene, CDR1 is SGHTA and CDR2 is FQGNSA. The CDR3 consists of 16 residues. The V end was cut by 2 bases, the J end by 3 bases, with 14 bases between. The CDR3 here is CASSLISGQVYNEQFF. CDR3 DNA sequence: TGTGCCAGCAGCTTAATTTCAGGGCAGGTCTACAATGAGCAGTTCTTC.

With respect to this clone: The germline gene is not matched at one end of the junction; a read error may be the cause. The chain employs TRBV29-1 and TRBJ2-7; either TRBD1 or TRBD2 may fit D (5 bases each). CDR1 is SQVTM and CDR2 is ANQGSEA in the germline V gene. The CDR3 consists of 9 residues. CDR3 protein: CWDRNEQYF. Written as DNA, the CDR3 is TGTTGGGACCGTAACGAGCAGTACTTC.

The rearrangement links TRBV19 to TRBJ1-4; no clear D. The length of the CDR3 is 13 residues. CDR1 is LNHDA and CDR2 is SQIVND in the germline V gene (reference sequence). V lost 4 bases and J 4 bases, leaving 7 bases between the germline ends. For the CDR3, the DNA is TGTGCCAGTAGTACCATTTATAATGAAAAACTGTTTTTT. This gives the protein CASSTIYNEKLFF.

This chain connects TRBV28 to TRBJ2-4; D is uncertain. The CDR3 spans 12 residues. Trimming took off 5 bases at V and 9 bases at J, with 11 bases between the two ends. In germline, CDR1 is MDHEN, CDR2 SYDVKM. The CDR3 DNA follows: TGTGCCAGCAGTACGGCTCATCCCATTCAGTACTTC. It translates to CASSTAHPIQYF. Together with reference TRBV28 and TRBJ2-4, the CDR3 gives the full variable domain: DVKVTQSSRYLVKRTGEKVFLECVQDMDHENMFWYRQDPGLGLRLIYFSYDVKMKEKGDIPEGYSVSREKKERFSLILESASTNQTSMYLCASSTAHPIQYFGAGTRLSVL.

Comments on this clone: Other DNA sequences in this sample translate to the same CDR3. This chain links TRBV7-9 with TRBJ1-1; TRBD1 is a possible D gene (6 bases). CDR3 length: 13 residues. Trimming cost V 2 bases and J 3 bases, with 7 bases left between them. Germline V gene data show CDR1 as SEHNR and CDR2 as FQNEAQ (reference sequence). The CDR3 reads CASSLRGDTEAFF. In DNA form, the CDR3 reads TGTGCCAGCAGCTTAAGGGGGGACACTGAAGCTTTCTTT.